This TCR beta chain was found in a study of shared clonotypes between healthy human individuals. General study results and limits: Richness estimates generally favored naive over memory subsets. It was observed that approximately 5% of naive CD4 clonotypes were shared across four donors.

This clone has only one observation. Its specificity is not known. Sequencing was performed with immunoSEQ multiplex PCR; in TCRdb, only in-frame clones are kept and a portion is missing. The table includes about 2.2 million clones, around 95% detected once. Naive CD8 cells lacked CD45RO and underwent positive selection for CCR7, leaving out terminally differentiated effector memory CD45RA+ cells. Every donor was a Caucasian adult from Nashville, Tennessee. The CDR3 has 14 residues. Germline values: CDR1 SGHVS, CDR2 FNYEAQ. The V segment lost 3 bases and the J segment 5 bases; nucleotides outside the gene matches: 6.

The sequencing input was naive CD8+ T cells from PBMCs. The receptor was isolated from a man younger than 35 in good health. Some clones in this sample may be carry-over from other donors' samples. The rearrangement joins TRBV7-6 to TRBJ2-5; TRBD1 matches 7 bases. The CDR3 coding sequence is TGTGCCAGCAGCTTTTATAAGGGGGCGGAGACCCAGTACTTC. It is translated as CASSFYKGAETQYF.